The next 2 T cell receptor beta chains were all read from a single sample in a study of OX40 agonist ivuxolimab in advanced cancers. TCRdb keeps only in-frame clones here, not all; method: immunoSEQ multiplex PCR. The sample contains around 94,000 clones, about 85% of which appear only once. The input for sequencing was CD4+ or CD8+ T cells sorted from blood, taken in a trial of the OX40 agonist ivuxolimab. These receptors were taken from an adult with an advanced solid tumor such as melanoma, head and neck, liver or kidney cancer.

The chain has TRBV4-1 and TRBJ2-1, with D hard to call. Trimming shortened V by 0 bases and J by 0 bases, and 9 bases separated the two germline ends. The CDR3 length is 16 residues. Germline lookup yields CDR1 MGHRA and CDR2 YSYEKL. DNA of the CDR3: TGCGCCAGCAGCCAAGATATGCGGAGCTCCTACAATGAGCAGTTCTTC. Residues: CASSQDMRSSYNEQFF.

This chain connects TRBV7-9 to TRBJ2-7, with D perhaps matching TRBD1 (5 bases). With 5 bases removed from V and 3 bases from J, the gap between germline ends came to 23 bases. The CDR3 has 17 amino acids. CDR1 is SEHNR, CDR2 FQNEAQ, per germline (reference sequence). CDR3 residues: CASSQAALGQGFYEQYF. CDR3 DNA: TGTGCCAGCAGCCAAGCTGCGCTGGGGCAGGGATTCTACGAGCAGTACTTC.